This is a list of T cell receptor beta chains from one sample in a study of beta chain features in type 1 diabetes. Assay: immunoSEQ multiplex PCR; the TCRdb copy retains only in-frame clones and omits some. The table includes 130,000 to 150,000 clones, 6.5% to 8.5% detected once. The source material was central memory CD4+ T cells from blood. Every receptor here comes from a woman in her 30s in good health. The CDR3 runs from the conserved cysteine through the conserved F or W. A D gene is named only where the DNA matches it firmly. For some rows the clone size is stated as once, few or many, or as a class when expanded; others skip it.

TGTGCCAGTAGTAAGATTAGCGGGGGAACCTACGAGCAGTACTTC	CASSKISGGTYEQYF	TRBJ2-7	-	TRBV19	TRBD2
TGTGCCAGCAGCTCCCGGGACAGGAACACTGAAGCTTTCTTT	CASSSRDRNTEAFF	TRBJ1-1	many	TRBV5-4	TRBD1
TGTGCCAGCAGTCCTCAACTAGCGGGATGGGGAGAGACCCAGTACTTC	CASSPQLAGWGETQYF	TRBJ2-5	-	TRBV28	TRBD2
TGTGCCAGCAGCGCTCAGACAGCAAACACTGAAGCTTTCTTT	CASSAQTANTEAFF	TRBJ1-1	-	TRBV6-5	-
TGTGCCTGGAGCGAAACCGGGACAGGAGGTTTGGTTTTCTATGGCTACACCTTC	CAWSETGTGGLVFYGYTF	TRBJ1-2	-	TRBV30	TRBD1
TGTGCCACCAGCTCGGACAGGGGAAGCGCGCACTTCAACTATGGCTACACCTTC	CATSSDRGSAHFNYGYTF	TRBJ1-2	few	TRBV15	TRBD1
TGTGCCAGCAGTTTGCCTAGCGGGAGCTCGGATACGCAGTATTTT	CASSLPSGSSDTQYF	TRBJ2-3	-	TRBV28	TRBD2
TGTGCCAGTCCCCCGGGACAGGGGTACAATGAGCAGTTCTTC	CASPPGQGYNEQFF	TRBJ2-1	few	TRBV6-6	TRBD1
TGTGCCAGCAGCTTAATGGGACAGGGGGCGCAAACTAATGAAAAACTGTTTTTT	CASSLMGQGAQTNEKLFF	TRBJ1-4	few	TRBV7-2	TRBD1
TGTGCCAGCAGCGCGGATCTAGCGGGAACGTACAATGAGCAGTTCTTC	CASSADLAGTYNEQFF	TRBJ2-1	few	TRBV9	TRBD2
TGTGCCAGCAGTACCAGCCGGGACAGGGAGTACGAGCAGTACTTC	CASSTSRDREYEQYF	TRBJ2-7	-	TRBV6-5	TRBD1
TGTGCCAGCAGTGGGACAGTTCCCTACGAGCAGTACTTC	CASSGTVPYEQYF	TRBJ2-7	few	TRBV25-1	-
TGTGCCAGCAGCGTAGAAGGGGAAGGCAGCTATGGCTACACCTTC	CASSVEGEGSYGYTF	TRBJ1-2	few	TRBV9	-
TGTGCCAGCAGCCAAGATCTAGTAGCGGGAGATATCCCCTACGAGCAGTACTTC	CASSQDLVAGDIPYEQYF	TRBJ2-7	few	TRBV4-2	TRBD2
TGTGCCAGCTCACCGGTCCAGACAGCCTACGAGCAGTACTTC	CASSPVQTAYEQYF	TRBJ2-7	-	TRBV18	-
TGTGCCAGCAGTTACTCGGCTAGCGGGAAGTTCGGTACGCAGTATTTT	CASSYSASGKFGTQYF	TRBJ2-3	-	TRBV6-5	TRBD2
TGTGCCAGCAGCCAAGATGGGACAGCTGGGGCCAACGTCCTGACTTTC	CASSQDGTAGANVLTF	TRBJ2-6	many	TRBV4-2	TRBD1
TGTGCCAGCGGACCGCTTATGCAGGGAACTGGCTACACCTTC	CASGPLMQGTGYTF	TRBJ1-2	-	TRBV27	-
TGTGCCAGCAGTAGACAGGGAGGTGCCTACGAGCAGTACTTC	CASSRQGGAYEQYF	TRBJ2-7	many	TRBV6-5	-
TGTGCCAGCAGCTTCAAGTGGGACAACGGCTACACCTTC	CASSFKWDNGYTF	TRBJ1-2	many	TRBV11-2	-
TGTGCCAGCAGCTCAGGGGGAGGCTACGAGCAGTACTTC	CASSSGGGYEQYF	TRBJ2-7	few	TRBV9	-
TGCGCCAGCAGCTTGGGACAGGCCCGGGGCCAAGAGACCCAGTACTTC	CASSLGQARGQETQYF	TRBJ2-5	-	TRBV5-1	-
TGTGCCAGCAGCTCGCCGATCAGTACGCACATTCAGTACTTC	CASSSPISTHIQYF	TRBJ2-4	many	TRBV28	-
TGTGCCAGCAGCGATGGGGCAGCTGGAAACACCATATATTTT	CASSDGAAGNTIYF	TRBJ1-3	few	TRBV21-1	-
TGTGCCAGCAGCCAAGATACCGGGAGGGAGTACTTC	CASSQDTGREYF	TRBJ2-7	many	TRBV4-2	TRBD2
TGTGCCAGCAGCCCCCACCGCGGGAATGAGCAGTTCTTC	CASSPHRGNEQFF	TRBJ2-1	many	TRBV7-3	-
TGTGCCAGCAGCCAAGGACAGGGGGTTGCCACTGAAGCTTTCTTT	CASSQGQGVATEAFF	TRBJ1-1	-	TRBV4-2	TRBD1